This is a list of T cell receptor beta chains from one sample in a study of T cells in Graves' hyperthyroidism and ophthalmopathy. TCRdb analysed the multiplex PCR reads with MiXCR anew, one entry per CDR3 protein. The data show around 420,000 distinct CDR3 sequences, roughly 13% seen once. The specimen sequenced was blood. All receptors come from a woman aged 18-30 years with Graves' hyperthyroidism. Each CDR3 is given without its conserved first and last residue.

len	v_gene	j_gene	CDR3aa
13	TRBV2	TRBJ1-1	ASITMEAMNTEAF
13	TRBV12-3/TRBV12-4	TRBJ2-4	ASSPDRDRKNIQY
13	TRBV5-1	TRBJ2-1	ASSIQGARSNEQF
14	TRBV28	TRBJ2-1	ASSTKRASSYNEQF
13	TRBV10-3	TRBJ1-6	AISGPGQGLSPLH
13	TRBV12-3/TRBV12-4	TRBJ2-2	ASSQWGVLTGELF
13	TRBV5-1	TRBJ1-1	ASSLAGAWNTEAF
11	TRBV12-3/TRBV12-4	TRBJ2-7	ASSFRRAGEQY
12	TRBV7-2	TRBJ2-7	ASSSSGETHEQY
13	TRBV6-1	TRBJ1-6	ASTEQGAVRSPLH
14	TRBV7-9	TRBJ2-7	ASTQGRRSGSEEQY
12	TRBV20-1	TRBJ1-6	SAPGQGGNSPLH
14	TRBV6-4	TRBJ1-4	ASSASTRTLNEKLF
12	TRBV10-2	TRBJ1-1	ASRGTRLNTEAF
16	TRBV20-1	TRBJ2-7	SARDGGLTSGNPYEQY
13	TRBV15	TRBJ2-1	ATSKSGPVNNEQF
14	TRBV5-4	TRBJ2-1	ASSLGGGQGANEQF
11	TRBV2	TRBJ1-5	ASSRTGDQPQH